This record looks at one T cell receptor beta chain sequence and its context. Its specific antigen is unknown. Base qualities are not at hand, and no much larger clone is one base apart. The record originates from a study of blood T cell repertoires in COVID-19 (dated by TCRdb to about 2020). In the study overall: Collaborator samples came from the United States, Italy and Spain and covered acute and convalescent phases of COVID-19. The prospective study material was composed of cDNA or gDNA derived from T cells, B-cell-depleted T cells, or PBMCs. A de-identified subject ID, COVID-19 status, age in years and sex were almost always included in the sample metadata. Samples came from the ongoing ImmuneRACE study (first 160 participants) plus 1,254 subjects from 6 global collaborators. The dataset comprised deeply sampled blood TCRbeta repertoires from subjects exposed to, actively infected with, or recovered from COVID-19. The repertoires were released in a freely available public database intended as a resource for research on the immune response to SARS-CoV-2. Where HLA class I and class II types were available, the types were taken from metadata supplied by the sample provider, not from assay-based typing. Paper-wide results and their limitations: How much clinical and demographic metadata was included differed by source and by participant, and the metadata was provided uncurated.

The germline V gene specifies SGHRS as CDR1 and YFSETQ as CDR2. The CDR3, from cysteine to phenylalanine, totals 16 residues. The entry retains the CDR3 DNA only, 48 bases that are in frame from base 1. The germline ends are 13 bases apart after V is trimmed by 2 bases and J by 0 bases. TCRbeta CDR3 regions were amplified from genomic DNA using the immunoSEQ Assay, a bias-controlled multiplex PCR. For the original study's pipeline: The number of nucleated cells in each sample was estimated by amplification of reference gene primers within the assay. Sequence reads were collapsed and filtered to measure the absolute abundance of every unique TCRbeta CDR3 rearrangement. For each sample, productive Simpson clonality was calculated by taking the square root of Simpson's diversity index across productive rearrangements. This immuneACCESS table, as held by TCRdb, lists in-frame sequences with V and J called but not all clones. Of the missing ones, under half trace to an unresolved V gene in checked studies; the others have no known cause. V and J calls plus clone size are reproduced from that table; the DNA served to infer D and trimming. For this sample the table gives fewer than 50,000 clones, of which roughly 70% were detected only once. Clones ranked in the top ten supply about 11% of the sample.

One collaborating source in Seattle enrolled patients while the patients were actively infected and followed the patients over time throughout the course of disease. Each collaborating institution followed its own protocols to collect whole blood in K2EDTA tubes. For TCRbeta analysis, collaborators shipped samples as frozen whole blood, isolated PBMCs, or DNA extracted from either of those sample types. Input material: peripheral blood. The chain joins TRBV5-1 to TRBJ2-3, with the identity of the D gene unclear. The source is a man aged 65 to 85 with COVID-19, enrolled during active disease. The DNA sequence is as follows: TGCGCCAGCAGCTTAAATCCCCCCCCTAGCACAGATACGCAGTATTTT. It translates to CASSLNPPPSTDTQYF.